A single sample is the source of the 21 T cell receptor beta chains below, sequenced in a study of T-cell reconstitution after alpha-beta-depleted transplantation in children. This sample's TCRbeta library carried unique molecular identifier barcodes. TCRdb itself ran the PCR reads through MiXCR, one entry per CDR3 protein. This table has approximately 590,000 distinct CDR3 sequences, over 9.5% appearing once. This specimen consisted of PBMCs from the stem cell graft donor, obtained from the stem cell graft. The receptors were sampled from a human donor who donated a stem cell graft to a child with acute myeloid leukemia.

The rearrangement uses TRBV7-2 and TRBJ2-3, with TRBD2 matching 8 bases. This CDR3 region has 17 residues. V shed 0 bases, J shed 3 bases, and the junction held 8 bases outside the gene matches. CDR1 is SGHTA and CDR2 is FQGNSA in the germline V gene. The CDR3 DNA reads as TGTGCCAGCAGCTTAGCGGGGGCGGGAGGAATTACAGATACGCAGTATTTT. It translates to CASSLAGAGGITDTQYF.

This clonotype has just a few counts. The V call is TRBV20-1, the J call TRBJ2-3; 10 bases agree with TRBD2. The CDR3 runs to 15 residues. Unmatched junction bases numbered 7, after V lost 3 bases and J lost 4 bases. Germline loops: CDR1 DFQATT, CDR2 SNEGSKA (reference sequence). The CDR3 sequence is CSARSASGSADTQYF. Here the CDR3 DNA reads TGCAGTGCTAGGTCGGCTAGCGGGAGTGCAGATACGCAGTATTTT.

This clonotype came up a few times. The V and J genes are TRBV27 and TRBJ2-7; D possibly uses TRBD1 or TRBD2 (6 bases each). V was shortened by 3 bases and J by 4 bases, with 19 bases between the two germline ends. Germline CDR1 is MNHEY and CDR2 is SMNVEV (reference sequence). This CDR3 has 16 residues. In nucleotides, the CDR3 is TGTGCCAGCAGTTTTCTTGGGGATGGGGGGCGGTACGAGCAGTACTTC. Translation gives CASSFLGDGGRYEQYF.

This clonotype was recorded at least ten times. The rearrangement joins TRBV20-1 to TRBJ2-2; 8 bases match TRBD2. The CDR3 has 14 residues. CDR1 is DFQATT and CDR2 is SNEGSKA in the germline V gene (reference sequence). J lost 6 bases, V lost 3 bases, and 6 bases had no gene match. CDR3 nucleotide sequence: TGCAGTGCTAGTAGAGCGGGAGACCCCGGGGAGCTGTTTTTT. Translated: CSASRAGDPGELFF.

This clonotype was recorded a few times. The CDR3 coding sequence is TGTGCCAGCTCACGTAGCGGGAGGGCTCGAGGCACAGATACGCAGTATTTT. It translates to CASSRSGRARGTDTQYF. The rearrangement uses TRBV18 and TRBJ2-3; TRBD2 aligns across 11 bases. CDR1 KGHSH and CDR2 LQKENI come from the germline V gene. V lost 4 bases to trimming and J lost 1 base; unmatched junction nucleotides: 7. The CDR3 is made up of 17 amino acids.

This clonotype was seen only a few times. The chain joins TRBV27 to TRBJ2-1, with 11 bases aligning to TRBD1. This CDR3 has 14 residues. The germline V gene has CDR1 MNHEY and CDR2 SMNVEV (reference sequence). Losses at the gene ends were 4 bases for V and 7 bases for J; bases not matched to a gene: 3. Here the CDR3 reads CASSSGQGVNEQFF. The DNA of the CDR3 is TGTGCCAGCAGTTCGGGACAGGGGGTAAATGAGCAGTTCTTC.

This clonotype was seen a few times. The chain links TRBV7-2 to TRBJ2-3; 11 nucleotides match TRBD2. After removal of 5 bases from V and 2 bases from J, the junction contained 6 bases not matched to a gene. The CDR3 runs to 16 residues. Germline V gives CDR1 SGHTA, CDR2 FQGNSA. The CDR3 sequence: CASSPSGRRDTDTQYF. As DNA, the CDR3 is TGTGCCAGCAGCCCTAGCGGGAGGCGGGACACAGATACGCAGTATTTT.

This clonotype occurred many times. The CDR3 here is CASSYRTSGTDTQYF. For the CDR3, the DNA is TGTGCCAGCAGTTACCGGACTAGTGGCACAGATACGCAGTATTTT. The V gene is TRBV6-5, the J gene TRBJ2-3; 7 bases are a match to TRBD2. This CDR3 has 15 residues. Germline CDR1 reads MNHEY; CDR2 reads SVGAGI. Germline trimming cut 2 bases from V and 1 base from J; bases unmatched to any gene: 3.

V gene TRBV30 combines with J gene TRBJ1-2; D is ambiguous. The germline V gene has CDR1 GTSNPN and CDR2 SVGIG (reference sequence). CDR3 length: 11 residues. Trimming cost V 5 bases and J 3 bases, with 7 bases left between them. This CDR3 reads CAWDKDYGYTF. CDR3 nucleotide sequence: TGTGCCTGGGACAAGGACTATGGCTACACCTTC. Looking up the rest from reference TRBV30 and TRBJ1-2 gives the full variable domain: SQTIHQWPATLVQPVGSPLSLECTVEGTSNPNLYWYRQAAGRGLQLLFYSVGIGQISSEVPQNLSASRPQDRQFILSSKKLLLSDSGFYLCAWDKDYGYTFGSGTRLTVV.

This clonotype has a handful of counts. The rearrangement joins TRBV7-2 to TRBJ1-2; D possibly corresponds to TRBD1 (5 bases). The CDR3 consists of 15 residues. The V and J ends lost 7 bases and 2 bases respectively, with 17 bases between them. Germline assignment: CDR1 SGHTA and CDR2 FQGNSA. The CDR3 reads CASTDFPGANYGYTF. In DNA form, the CDR3 reads TGTGCCAGCACCGATTTCCCTGGGGCCAACTATGGCTACACCTTC.

This clonotype was seen only a few times. This chain connects TRBV6-1 to TRBJ1-5; D may be TRBD1 (5 bases). The germline V gene encodes CDR1 MNHNS and CDR2 SASEGT. The V and J ends lost 4 bases and 4 bases respectively, with 23 bases between them. This CDR3 has 18 amino acids. The CDR3 DNA is TGTGCCAGCAGTGGAGGCTCAGGACAAGCAAGCAGAAATCAGCCCCAGCATTTT. This sequence encodes CASSGGSGQASRNQPQHF.

This clonotype showed up just a few times. The chain carries TRBV20-1 and TRBJ2-3; perhaps TRBD1 as D (6 bases). The CDR3 has 14 amino acids. CDR1 and CDR2 from the germline V gene are DFQATT and SNEGSKA (reference sequence). The V end lost 0 bases, the J end lost 5 bases, and 12 bases lay between the germline ends. The CDR3 is CSARDQQQGDTQYF. CDR3 nucleotide sequence: TGCAGTGCTAGAGATCAACAACAGGGAGATACGCAGTATTTT.

The chain recombines TRBV30 with TRBJ2-2, with D perhaps TRBD1 or TRBD2 (6 bases each). The CDR3 is 12 residues long. CDR1 GTSNPN and CDR2 SVGIG come from the germline V gene (reference sequence). The V and J ends lost 8 bases and 3 bases respectively, with 10 bases between them. The CDR3, as DNA: TGTGCCGGAGGGGGGTACACCGGGGAGCTGTTTTTT. Protein sequence: CAGGGYTGELFF.

In this sample, this clonotype turned up a few times. This chain uses TRBV29-1 with TRBJ2-7; possibly TRBD1 for D (6 bases). V lost 6 bases, J lost 4 bases, and 16 bases lay in between. The CDR3 has 13 residues. Germline CDR1 is SQVTM and CDR2 is ANQGSEA. The CDR3 coding sequence is TGCAGCGTCGTACCTCGGGACACTTACGAGCAGTACTTC. It translates to CSVVPRDTYEQYF.

V usage is TRBV4-2 and J usage is TRBJ1-3; no clear D gene. V was pared by 0 bases and J by 0 bases, with 15 bases between. Germline-derived CDR1 and CDR2 are LGHNA and YNFKEQ. This CDR3 is built from 18 residues. The CDR3 DNA reads TGTGCCAGCAGCCAAGATCTAGCGGGCCTTAGCTCTGGAAACACCATATATTTT. Translating gives CASSQDLAGLSSGNTIYF.

Only a few counts were recorded for this clonotype. V and J are TRBV16 and TRBJ2-4; D could derive from TRBD1 or TRBD2 (5 bases each). V lost 3 bases to trimming and J lost 9 bases, with 18 bases between them. The CDR3 consists of 15 residues. Looked up from germline, CDR1 is KGHSY and CDR2 is FQNENV. The CDR3 spells CASSQPGRTESIQYF. In nucleotides, the CDR3 is TGTGCCAGCAGCCAGCCGGGACGGACGGAAAGCATTCAGTACTTC.

This chain joins TRBV6-5 and TRBJ2-2; TRBD2 matches at 8 bases. CDR3 length equals 15 residues. Germline V gives CDR1 MNHEY, CDR2 SVGAGI. Unmatched junction bases numbered 7, after V lost 4 bases and J lost 6 bases. The DNA for the CDR3 is TGTGCCAGCAGTTCGCCGGGACTAGTCGCCGGGGAGCTGTTTTTT. Translation: CASSSPGLVAGELFF.

This clonotype was counted between two and nine times. The chain carries TRBV18 and TRBJ1-2; TRBD1 is a possible D gene (6 bases). Trimming left V 2 bases short and J 7 bases short, with 14 bases between. Germline V gene data show CDR1 as KGHSH and CDR2 as LQKENI. The CDR3 contains 14 residues. The CDR3, as DNA: TGTGCCAGCTCACCAGGGGGCCTTACCCCTGGCTACACCTTC. Translated, it gives CASSPGGLTPGYTF.

The table lists this clonotype with many counts. V and J are TRBV7-2 and TRBJ2-5; no reliable D call. With 5 bases removed from V and 5 bases from J, the gap between germline ends came to 12 bases. This CDR3 has 13 residues. Germline values: CDR1 SGHTA, CDR2 FQGNSA. The CDR3 spells CASSTGSGETQYF. CDR3 sequence (DNA): TGTGCCAGCAGCACTGGTAGTGGGGAGACCCAGTACTTC.

The J gene is TRBJ2-7, the V gene TRBV12-3 or TRBV12-4; D not certain. The V and J ends lost 7 bases and 0 bases respectively, with 10 bases between them. The CDR3 is made up of 13 amino acids. Here the CDR3 reads CASTLGYSYEQYF. CDR3 coding DNA: TGTGCCAGCACCCTCGGGTACTCCTACGAGCAGTACTTC.

In this sample, this clonotype turned up many times. The CDR3 loop is CASSLADSSYEQYF. The CDR3 DNA sequence: TGCGCCAGCAGCTTGGCCGACAGCTCCTACGAGCAGTACTTC. V gene TRBV5-1 combines with J gene TRBJ2-7; a weak D match, TRBD1 (5 bases). The germline V gene encodes CDR1 SGHRS and CDR2 YFSETQ. The CDR3 has 14 residues. V was cut by 0 bases and J by 0 bases, with 7 bases left in between.